The TCR beta chain described here comes from a study of blood T cells in healthy people across ages (dated by TCRdb to 2013 to 2016). In the study overall: Template switching captured roughly one uniquely barcoded TCR beta cDNA molecule per two T cells in model experiments. Using deep sequencing normalized with unique cDNA molecular identifiers, the study measured how TCR beta repertoire diversity changes with age. Donors were grouped into four age groups: young (average about 15 years), middle-aged (over 35), aged (around 60) and long-lived (approximately 75). To avoid experimental bias, donors of different ages were spread randomly across the sequencing lanes. The study analyzed two additional independent replicas of 1 million unique cDNA reads from the same blood draw for two donors, one aged 18 to 30 and one aged 80 or older.

Donors were 39 systemically healthy Caucasian individuals from Russia aged roughly 6 to 90 years. Each donor gave about 9.7 milliliters of peripheral blood, drawn into EDTA-treated Vacutainer tubes. Ficoll-Paque density-gradient centrifugation was used to isolate PBMCs, with at least 6.5 million per sample. Trizol reagent was used to extract total RNA from PBMCs, with at least 6 micrograms per sample. For every donor, an aliquot of PBMCs went through flow cytometry to measure the percentages of naive CD45RAhigh/CD27high T cells. Library preparation employed 5' RACE. For sequencing, an Illumina HiSeq 2500 was employed. The second PCR ran for roughly 6 to 11 cycles and used a J-beta primer mix along with a sample-barcoded 5' primer. A template-switch 5' adaptor carrying 12 random nucleotides introduced a unique molecular identifier onto each TCR beta cDNA molecule. At least 2.5 million CDR3-containing paired-end reads were obtained from each sample. The Mint cDNA synthesis kit, primed by a TRBC-specific oligonucleotide, was used to synthesize first-strand cDNA from all RNA. Following uracil-DNA glycosylase treatment, a first 18-cycle PCR with universal primers M1SS and BC2_uni_R was performed on all cDNA. Processing in the source paper ran as follows. Normalization of each sample was performed by random selection of 1 million high-quality reads, each carrying a distinct molecular identifier. Reads with shared molecular identifiers were discarded instead of being binned into consensus sequences. MiTCR, set to a Q25 quality threshold and the strictest error-elimination algorithm, was used for CDR3 identification, clonotype clustering and error correction. A nonparametric unseen species model with Euler transformation was used to estimate lower-bound total TCR beta diversity. The raw public data were reprocessed by TCRdb itself: fastp quality trimming at Q25, MiXCR clonotype calling, in-frame beta chains only. Records with the same CDR3 protein are collapsed into one entry carrying the most frequent genes and DNA. TCRdb, not the authors, supplied the V and J calls. This sample lists 2 million or so distinct CDR3 sequences; approximately 50% were detected once. The ten largest account for around 2.1% of the sample.

The CDR3 spans 16 residues, from the cysteine through the phenylalanine. Only the CDR3 part of the read is kept: 48 bases, read in frame from the first base. Germline trimming: 5 bases from V, 10 bases from J; junction bases outside gene matches: 18. General conclusions and limits of the study: Conclusive comparison of naive and antigen-experienced compartments was prevented by the profiling of bulk unsorted PBMCs. The percentage of naive T cells measured by flow cytometry correlated strongly with observed TCR beta diversity. Estimates of total diversity based on one million sequenced T cells were regarded as lower bounds and as underestimates. Because donor CMV infection status was unknown, age-related changes in expanded clonotypes were potentially confounded. As age increased, observed TCR beta diversity per million T cells dropped in a roughly linear way, and a significant reduction was already evident by age 40. Compared with the aged group, more naive CD4+ T cells, fewer expanded clones and increased TCR diversity were shown by the long-lived group, suggesting age selection.

On this clonotype: What this receptor recognizes is not known. Base qualities are not provided; no much larger clone lies one nucleotide away.

The rearrangement joined TRBV12-3 or TRBV12-4 to TRBJ2-7; 9 junctional bases match TRBD2. The receptor was derived from a woman aged 40-49 years in good health. Material for sequencing was blood. The DNA sequence follows: TGTGCCAGCAGTCGGGGGCTAGCGGGGCTCCAGGTCACCCAGTACTTC. It codes for CASSRGLAGLQVTQYF.